This T cell receptor beta chain was observed in a study of post-analysis software for immune sequencing data. V shed 4 bases, J shed 10 bases, and the junction held 12 bases outside the gene matches. CDR1 and CDR2 from the germline V gene are SGHRS and YFSETQ. CDR3 length equals 17 residues. Every TCR beta cDNA library bore unique molecular identifiers. cDNA molecules numbering some 500,000 came from around 0.96 to 9.9 million T cells. TCRdb redid the calling of the PCR reads with MiXCR, one entry per CDR3 protein. The table includes about 760,000 distinct CDR3 sequences, 25% to 30% detected once. Findings and limits, study-wide: Same-batch preparations were strongly co-clustered by F measure. Significantly decreased normalized Chao1 diversity was recorded for multiple sclerosis patients relative to controls. In patients, TRBV5-6, TRBV5-1 and TRBV20-1 belonged to five TRBV segments found more frequently than in controls.

To note about this clonotype: Its antigen is unidentified.

The chain joins TRBV5-1 to TRBJ2-1, with TRBD2 matching over 15 bases. This receptor was identified in a girl aged 5-17 years with multiple sclerosis. Sequenced sample: blood. DNA for the CDR3: TGCGCCAGCAGCCCCGGACTAGCGGGGGGGCCATCGTGGGAGCAGTTCTTC. Its translation is CASSPGLAGGPSWEQFF.